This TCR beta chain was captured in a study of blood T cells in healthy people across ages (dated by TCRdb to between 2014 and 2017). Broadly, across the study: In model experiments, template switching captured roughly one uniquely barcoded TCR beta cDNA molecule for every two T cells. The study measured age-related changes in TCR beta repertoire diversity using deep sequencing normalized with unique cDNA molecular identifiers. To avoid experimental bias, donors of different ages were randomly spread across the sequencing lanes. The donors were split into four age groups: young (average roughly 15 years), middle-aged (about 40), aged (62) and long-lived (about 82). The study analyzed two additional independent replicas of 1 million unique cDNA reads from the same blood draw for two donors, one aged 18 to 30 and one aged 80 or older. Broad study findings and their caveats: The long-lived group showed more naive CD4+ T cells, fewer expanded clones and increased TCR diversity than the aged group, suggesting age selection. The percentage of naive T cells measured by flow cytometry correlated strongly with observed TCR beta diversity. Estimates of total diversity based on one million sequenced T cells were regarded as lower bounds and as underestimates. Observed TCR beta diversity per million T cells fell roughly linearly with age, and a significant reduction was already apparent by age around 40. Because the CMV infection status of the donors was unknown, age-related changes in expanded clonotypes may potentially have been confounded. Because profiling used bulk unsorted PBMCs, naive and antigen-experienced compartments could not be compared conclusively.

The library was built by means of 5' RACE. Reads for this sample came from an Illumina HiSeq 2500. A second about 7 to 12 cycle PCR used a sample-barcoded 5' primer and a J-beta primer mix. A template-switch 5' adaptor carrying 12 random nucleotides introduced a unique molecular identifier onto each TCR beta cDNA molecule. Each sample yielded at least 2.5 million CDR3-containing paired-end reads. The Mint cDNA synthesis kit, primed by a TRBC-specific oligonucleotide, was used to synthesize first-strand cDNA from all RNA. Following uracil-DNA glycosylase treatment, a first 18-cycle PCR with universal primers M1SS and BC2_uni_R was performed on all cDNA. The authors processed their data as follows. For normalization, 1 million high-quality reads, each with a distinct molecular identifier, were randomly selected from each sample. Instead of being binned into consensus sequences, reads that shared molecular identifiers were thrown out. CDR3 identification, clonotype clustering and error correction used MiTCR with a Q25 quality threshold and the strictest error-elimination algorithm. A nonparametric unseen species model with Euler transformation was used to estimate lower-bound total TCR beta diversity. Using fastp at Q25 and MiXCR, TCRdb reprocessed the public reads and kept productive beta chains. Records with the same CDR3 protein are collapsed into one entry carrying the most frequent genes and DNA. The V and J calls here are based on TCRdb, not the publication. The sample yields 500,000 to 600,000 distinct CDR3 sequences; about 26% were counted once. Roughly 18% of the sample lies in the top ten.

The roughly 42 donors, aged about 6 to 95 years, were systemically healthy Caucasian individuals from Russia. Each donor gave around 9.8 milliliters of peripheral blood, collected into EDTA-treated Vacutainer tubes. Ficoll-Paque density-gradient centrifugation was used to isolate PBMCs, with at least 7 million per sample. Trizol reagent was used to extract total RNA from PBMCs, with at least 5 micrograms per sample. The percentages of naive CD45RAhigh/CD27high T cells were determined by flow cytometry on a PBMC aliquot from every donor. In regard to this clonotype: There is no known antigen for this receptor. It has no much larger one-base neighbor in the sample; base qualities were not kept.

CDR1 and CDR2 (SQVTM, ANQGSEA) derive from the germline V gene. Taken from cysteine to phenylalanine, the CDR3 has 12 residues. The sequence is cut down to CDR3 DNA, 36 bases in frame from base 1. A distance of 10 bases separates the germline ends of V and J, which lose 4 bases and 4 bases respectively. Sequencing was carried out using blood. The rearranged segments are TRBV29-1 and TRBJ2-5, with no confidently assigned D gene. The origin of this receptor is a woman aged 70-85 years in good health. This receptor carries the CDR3 CSVVGKPETQYF. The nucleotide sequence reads TGCAGCGTTGTAGGTAAACCAGAGACCCAGTACTTC.